This T cell receptor (beta chain) was observed in a study of OX40 agonist ivuxolimab in advanced cancers. For context, the study as a whole: Ivuxolimab was a fully human IgG2 agonistic monoclonal antibody targeting the costimulatory receptor OX40 (CD134). Partial responses occurred in three dose-escalation patients: two with cutaneous melanoma and one with hepatocellular carcinoma. In the dose-escalation cohort, 82.7% of patients were male, and the mean age was around 60 years, with a range of about 23 to 90. Of the 50 to 55 patients in dose escalation, some 20 had hepatocellular carcinoma, about 15 had melanoma, 9 had renal cell carcinoma and 9 had head and neck cancer. Patients were allowed to have had prior anti-PD-1, anti-PD-L1 or anti-CTLA-4 therapy, and 40% of the dose-escalation patients had previously received checkpoint inhibitors. The paper covers the monotherapy dose-escalation part of the phase I ivuxolimab trial, which included N = 52 patients. The point of sequencing TCRbeta in the periphery was to test whether ivuxolimab changed TCR sequence diversity and drove clonal T-cell expansion. Intravenous ivuxolimab was administered to patients every 2 weeks at six dose levels: 0.01, 0.1, 0.3, 1.5, 3 and 10 mg/kg. Here is what the overall study found, with its caveats: The antigen specificity of the peripheral T cells that underwent clonal expansion was not determined. Partial responders in the 0.1-3.0 mg/kg groups had among the lowest normalized peripheral clonal expansion, especially among CD8+ T cells. Low levels of normalized T-cell clonal expansion were also seen in some patients who did not respond. After ivuxolimab, expanded clones were on average more numerous among CD8+ T cells than among CD4+ T cells. At doses from 0.1 to 3.0 mg/kg, clonal expansion was seen in both CD4+ and CD8+ blood T cells between baseline and week 6.

V lost 5 bases and J lost 0 bases; the stretch between them is 14 bases long. Per the germline V gene, SGHVS is the CDR1 and FQNEAQ is the CDR2. Its CDR3 holds 16 amino acids, cysteine through phenylalanine. The retained sequence is limited to the CDR3, 48 bases, with the frame set at the first base. A note on this clone: It lacks a known antigen. No per-base quality is available; no much larger clone lies one base away.

Patients with autoimmune disease history or receiving systemic immunosuppression were excluded from the trial. Peripheral blood for TCR sequencing was collected from all dose cohorts at baseline, on cycle 4 day 1, and on cycle 7 day 1. The samples were drawn from a first-in-human, open-label, multicenter phase I dose-escalation trial of ivuxolimab. Adults with locally advanced or metastatic melanoma, renal cell carcinoma, hepatocellular carcinoma or head and neck squamous cell carcinoma were enrolled in the trial. Before TCR sequencing, CD4+ T cells and CD8+ T cells were sorted from peripheral blood as separate populations. For sequencing of the TCRbeta CDR3 region, genomic DNA was extracted from the sorted cells. TCRbeta CDR3 regions were sequenced using the immunoSEQ Assay. The source is immuneACCESS, and TCRdb retained only in-frame sequences with V and J called. Part of the clones is not carried over; for the studies checked, unresolved V genes explain less than half of this, and the remainder is unexplained. The sample table records tens of thousands of clones; 90% of these occur just once. Around 1.9% of the sample is taken by the ten largest.

This sequence was found in an adult with an advanced solid tumor such as melanoma, head and neck, liver or kidney cancer. The specimen was CD4+ or CD8+ T cells sorted from blood, collected in a trial of the OX40 agonist ivuxolimab. The rearrangement combines TRBV7-8 with TRBJ1-3; there is no confident call for the D gene. The DNA reads TGTGCCAGCAGCAAACGGGTCCCTAGCTCTGGAAACACCATATATTTT. This codes for CASSKRVPSSGNTIYF.